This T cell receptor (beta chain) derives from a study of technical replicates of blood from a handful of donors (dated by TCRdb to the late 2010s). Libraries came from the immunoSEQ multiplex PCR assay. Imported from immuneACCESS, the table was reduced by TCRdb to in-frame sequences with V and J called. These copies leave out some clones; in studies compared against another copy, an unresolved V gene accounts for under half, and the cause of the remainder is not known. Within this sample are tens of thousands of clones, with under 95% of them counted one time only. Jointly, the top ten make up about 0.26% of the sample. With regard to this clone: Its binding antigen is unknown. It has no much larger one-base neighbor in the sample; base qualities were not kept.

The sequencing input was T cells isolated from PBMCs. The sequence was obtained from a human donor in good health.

CDR3 protein: CASSYPGETQYF. The base sequence is TGCGCCAGCAGCTACCCCGGGGAGACCCAGTACTTC. The chain uses TRBV5-1 and TRBJ2-5; the D gene cannot be resolved reliably. From the germline V gene, CDR1 is SGHRS and CDR2 is YFSETQ. V lost 3 bases and J lost 5 bases; the stretch between them is 8 bases long. The CDR3 starts with the cysteine, ends with the phenylalanine, and has 12 residues. Only the CDR3 portion is preserved as DNA: 36 bases, with reading frame beginning at the first base.